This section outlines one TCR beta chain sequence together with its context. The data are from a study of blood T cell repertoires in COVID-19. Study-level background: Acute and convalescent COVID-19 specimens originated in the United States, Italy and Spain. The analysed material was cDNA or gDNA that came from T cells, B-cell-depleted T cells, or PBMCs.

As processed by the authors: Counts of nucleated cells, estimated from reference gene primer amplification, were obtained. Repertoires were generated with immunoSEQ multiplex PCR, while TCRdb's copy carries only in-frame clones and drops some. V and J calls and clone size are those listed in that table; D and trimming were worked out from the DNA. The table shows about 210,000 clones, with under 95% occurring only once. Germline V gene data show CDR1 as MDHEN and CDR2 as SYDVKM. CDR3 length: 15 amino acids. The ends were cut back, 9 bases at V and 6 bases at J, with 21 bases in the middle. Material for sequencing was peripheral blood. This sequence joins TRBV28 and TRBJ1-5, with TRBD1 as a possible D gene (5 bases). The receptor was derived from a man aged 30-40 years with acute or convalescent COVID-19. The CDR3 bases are TGTGCCAGTTTTCTCGGGGGTTCCCCTGGTCAGCCCCAGCATTTT. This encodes CASFLGGSPGQPQHF.